This T cell receptor beta chain is from a study of blood T cells in healthy people across ages. Study in general: Template-switching capture recovered about one barcoded beta molecule per two T cells.

In regard to this clonotype: The target antigen is unknown.

Study-level points and caveats: Lack of knowledge of donor CMV status possibly confounded expanded clonotype changes.

Researchers isolated at least 7 million PBMCs per sample. With V trimmed by 4 bases and J by 6 bases, 10 bases remained unmatched. This CDR3 region has 17 residues. From germline, CDR1 is SGHTA and CDR2 FQGNSA. Primed by a sample-barcoded 5' primer and a J-beta primer mix, a second PCR proceeded for 7 to 11 cycles. CDR3-containing paired-end reads numbered at least 2.5 million in each sample. TCRdb called the 5' RACE reads again in MiXCR, with one record for every CDR3 protein. The sample contains 350,000 to 450,000 distinct CDR3 sequences, about half of which appear only once. The specimen was blood. The V call is TRBV7-2, the J call TRBJ2-1, with 12 bases lining up with TRBD2. This TCR derives from a man between 60 and 70 years old in good health. This chain's CDR3 is CASSSRPRLAGVNEQFF. CDR3 sequence (DNA): TGTGCCAGCAGCTCACGACCGCGACTAGCGGGAGTCAATGAGCAGTTCTTC.